The 20 T cell receptor beta chains below come from one sample, sequenced in a study of cytomegalovirus exposure and HLA in healthy donors. Sequencing used immunoSEQ multiplex PCR; TCRdb keeps in-frame clones, though not all of them. The data show some 100,000 clones, with about 82% seen just once and 4.5% to 6% held by the top ten. The source material was PBMCs. These receptors were collected from a man aged 18 to 29 in good health and CMV-seronegative.

This clone was picked up a small number of times. The rearrangement uses TRBV6-5 and TRBJ1-5, with D perhaps TRBD1 (5 bases). This CDR3 is built from 15 residues. Germline CDR1 MNHEY, CDR2 SVGAGI. V was clipped by 2 bases and J by 3 bases, with 11 bases between them. DNA of the CDR3: TGTGCCAGCAGTTACGACAGCACACCCAATCAGCCCCAGCATTTT. This sequence encodes CASSYDSTPNQPQHF.

The rearrangement joins TRBV11-2 to TRBJ2-1, with 9 bases aligning to TRBD2. The CDR3 contains 17 residues. Per the germline V gene, CDR1 is SGHAT and CDR2 is FQNNGV. Losses at the gene ends were 5 bases for V and 10 bases for J; bases not matched to a gene: 18. The CDR3 here is CASSLAVGLAGSAEQFF. The CDR3 DNA follows: TGTGCCAGCAGCCTAGCCGTAGGGCTAGCGGGGTCGGCGGAGCAGTTCTTC. The full variable domain, rest sourced from reference TRBV11-2 and TRBJ2-1, is EAGVAQSPRYKIIEKRQSVAFWCNPISGHATLYWYQQILGQGPKLLIQFQNNGVVDDSQLPKDRFSAERLKGVDSTLKIQPAKLEDSAVYLCASSLAVGLAGSAEQFFGPGTRLTVL.

The chain uses TRBV30 and TRBJ1-4; perhaps TRBD1 as D (6 bases). CDR3 length equals 16 residues. Trimming shortened V by 2 bases and J by 0 bases, and 13 bases separated the two germline ends. Germline V gene data show CDR1 as GTSNPN and CDR2 as SVGIG (reference sequence). The CDR3: CAWSPGQIATNEKLFF. Here the CDR3 DNA reads TGTGCCTGGAGTCCAGGACAGATCGCAACTAATGAAAAACTGTTTTTT.

This chain connects TRBV29-1 to TRBJ2-3, with TRBD2 as a possible D gene (7 bases). CDR1 and CDR2 (germline): SQVTM, ANQGSEA. The CDR3 consists of 12 residues. With 5 bases removed from V and 6 bases from J, the gap between germline ends came to 12 bases. In DNA, the CDR3 is TGCAGCGTTCGGGGGGCGAGGGATACGCAGTATTTT. It encodes CSVRGARDTQYF.

Here the CDR3 reads CASSPGGLAGDYEQYF. CDR3 nucleotide sequence: TGTGCCAGCAGCCCAGGGGGACTAGCGGGGGATTACGAGCAGTACTTC. The rearrangement uses TRBV9 and TRBJ2-7, with TRBD2 matching 14 bases. Germline CDR1 is SGDLS and CDR2 is YYNGEE. V was pared by 4 bases and J by 4 bases, with 7 bases of the junction left unmatched. This CDR3 is 16 amino acids long.

The rearrangement joins TRBV6-1 to TRBJ1-6, with D possibly being TRBD1 (5 bases). The germline V gene has CDR1 MNHNS and CDR2 SASEGT. V lost 2 bases to trimming and J lost 7 bases, with 12 bases between them. The CDR3 totals 15 residues. CDR3 amino acids: CASSELGHLNSPLHF. The CDR3 DNA sequence: TGTGCCAGCAGTGAACTAGGACACTTAAATTCACCCCTCCACTTT.

This rearrangement joins TRBV7-9 to TRBJ2-7; perhaps TRBD1 as D (6 bases). V shed 5 bases and J shed 4 bases, with 15 bases lying between them. Per the germline V gene, CDR1 is SEHNR and CDR2 is FQNEAQ (reference sequence). The CDR3 runs 14 residues. DNA for the CDR3: TGTGCCAGCAGCCTACAGGGAGCCATGTACGAGCAGTACTTC. The encoded protein is CASSLQGAMYEQYF.

In this sample, this clone turned up a few times. The rearrangement links TRBV4-2 to TRBJ2-7; the D is unclear. V lost 4 bases and J 0 bases, leaving 7 bases between the germline ends. The germline V gene encodes CDR1 LGHNA and CDR2 YNFKEQ. This CDR3 comprises 13 residues. CDR3 nucleotide sequence: TGTGCCAGCAGCCCTGCGGACTCCTACGAGCAGTACTTC. It yields the protein CASSPADSYEQYF.

CDR3 sequence: CASSIVPGVANKEQYF. The CDR3 DNA is TGTGCCAGTAGTATCGTTCCGGGAGTCGCGAATAAGGAGCAGTACTTC. The chain joins TRBV19 to TRBJ2-7; possible D gene TRBD2, 6 bases. The V gene lost 3 bases and the J gene lost 7 bases, with 22 bases spanning the gap. The CDR3 has 16 residues. From germline, CDR1 is LNHDA and CDR2 SQIVND (reference sequence).

V usage is TRBV2 and J usage is TRBJ1-1; no clear D gene. Germline V gene lookup returns CDR1 SNHLY and CDR2 FYNNEI. CDR3 length equals 12 residues. V was pared by 8 bases and J by 2 bases, with 9 bases between. CDR3 nucleotides: TGTGCCAGCGTAGGCGGCAACACTGAAGCTTTCTTT. It encodes CASVGGNTEAFF.

The chain couples TRBV5-6 to TRBJ2-2; 11 nucleotides align to TRBD1. The CDR3 extends over 16 amino acids. Germline trimming cut 4 bases from V and 8 bases from J; bases unmatched to any gene: 10. Germline assignment: CDR1 SGHDT and CDR2 YYEEEE. CDR3: CASSRTGGPGPGELFF. CDR3 bases: TGTGCCAGCAGCCGGACAGGGGGCCCGGGGCCGGGGGAGCTGTTTTTT.

This clone has just one count. The CDR3 coding sequence is TGTGCCAGCAGCTTAGACAGGGGGAGCTACGAGCAGTACTTC. This encodes CASSLDRGSYEQYF. The chain uses TRBV7-9 and TRBJ2-7; 8 bases are shared with TRBD1. With 1 base clipped from V and 3 bases from J, the junction kept 2 bases outside the gene matches. CDR3 length equals 14 residues. Germline V lookup: CDR1 SEHNR, CDR2 FQNEAQ (reference sequence). The variable domain in full, completed from reference TRBV7-9 and TRBJ2-7, reads DTGVSQNPRHKITKRGQNVTFRCDPISEHNRLYWYRQTLGQGPEFLTYFQNEAQLEKSRLLSDRFSAERPKGSFSTLEIQRTEQGDSAMYLCASSLDRGSYEQYFGPGTRLTVT.

The chain links TRBV27 to TRBJ2-2, with 8 bases aligning to TRBD2. J gave up 1 base and V 6 bases, and 10 bases lay outside the gene matches. The CDR3 loop spans 17 amino acids. Looked up from germline, CDR1 is MNHEY and CDR2 is SMNVEV (reference sequence). The CDR3 coding sequence is TGTGCCAGCAGACTTCTAACTAGCGGAAAGAACACCGGGGAGCTGTTTTTT. The encoded protein is CASRLLTSGKNTGELFF.

The J gene is TRBJ1-1, the V gene TRBV4-1; no firm D call. Deletions cut 5 bases from V and 5 bases from J, with 6 bases between. Germline assignment: CDR1 MGHRA and CDR2 YSYEKL. CDR3 length equals 11 residues. The CDR3 loop reads CASSEKTEAFF. CDR3 bases: TGCGCCAGCAGCGAGAAAACTGAAGCTTTCTTT.

The V gene is TRBV27, the J gene TRBJ1-1, with 11 bases that match TRBD1. Germline V lookup: CDR1 MNHEY, CDR2 SMNVEV (reference sequence). The junction had 8 bases not matched to a gene; V was cut back by 6 bases and J by 5 bases. The CDR3 sequence is 15 residues long. The CDR3 is CASRSGTGGRTEAFF. The CDR3 DNA sequence: TGTGCCAGCAGAAGCGGGACAGGGGGTCGGACTGAAGCTTTCTTT.

The CDR3 protein is CASSWASGGLSTGELFF. CDR3 coding DNA: TGCGCCAGCAGCTGGGCTAGCGGGGGGCTGAGCACCGGGGAGCTGTTTTTT. The J gene is TRBJ2-2, the V gene TRBV5-1; 11 bases are shared with TRBD2. CDR1 is SGHRS and CDR2 is YFSETQ in the germline V gene. Unmatched junction bases numbered 8, after V lost 3 bases and J lost 4 bases. This CDR3 is built from 17 residues. Supplemented by reference TRBV5-1 and TRBJ2-2, the full variable domain reads KAGVTQTPRYLIKTRGQQVTLSCSPISGHRSVSWYQQTPGQGLQFLFEYFSETQRNKGNFPGRFSGRQFSNSRSEMNVSTLELGDSALYLCASSWASGGLSTGELFFGEGSRLTVL.

The chain uses TRBV9 and TRBJ2-5, with D unresolved. The CDR3 totals 9 residues. Trimming took off 7 bases at V and 5 bases at J, with 3 bases between the two ends. Germline-derived CDR1 and CDR2 are SGDLS and YYNGEE. CDR3 sequence reads: CASLETQYF. The CDR3 bases are TGTGCCAGCCTCGAGACCCAGTACTTC.

The chain combines TRBV6-5 with TRBJ1-5; unclear D gene. V gave up 0 bases and J gave up 5 bases, with 11 bases separating them. CDR1 MNHEY and CDR2 SVGAGI come from the germline V gene. The CDR3 extends over 15 amino acids. The CDR3 region has the DNA TGTGCCAGCAGTTACTCTGCCCCGGGAGATCAGCCCCAGCATTTT. Translated, it gives CASSYSAPGDQPQHF.

DNA for the CDR3: TGTGCCAGCAGCTTAATCGGCGGGGCCCAAGAGACCCAGTACTTC. The encoded protein is CASSLIGGAQETQYF. The chain has TRBV7-9 and TRBJ2-5; the D gene is possibly TRBD2 (6 bases). This CDR3 spans 15 amino acids. Trimming stripped 2 bases from V and 1 base from J, with 11 bases between. In germline, CDR1 is SEHNR, CDR2 FQNEAQ (reference sequence).

The V gene is TRBV14, the J gene TRBJ1-4; 8 bases agree with TRBD1. V was pared by 6 bases and J by 8 bases, with 11 bases of the junction left unmatched. Germline CDR1 and CDR2: SGHDN and FVKESK. The CDR3 consists of 15 residues. CDR3 loop: CASRSTGGSTEKLFF. In nucleotides, the CDR3 is TGTGCCAGCAGATCCACAGGGGGATCTACCGAAAAACTGTTTTTT.